This T cell receptor beta chain stems from a study of T cell changes during pregnancy in multiple sclerosis. Produced via immunoSEQ multiplex PCR; TCRdb's table is partial and in-frame only. The data hold just under 65,000 clones, with roughly 92% observed a single time. The material was CD8+ T cells from peripheral blood mononuclear cells, obtained in the second trimester of pregnancy. This TCR derives from a female donor with multiple sclerosis, enrolled in a pregnancy study.

CDR3 loop: CASSITGGDEAFF. The CDR3 nucleotides are TGTGCCAGCTCAATTACAGGGGGCGATGAAGCTTTCTTT. This chain uses TRBV18 with TRBJ1-1; 9 bases match TRBD1. CDR3 size: 13 residues. Unmatched junction bases numbered 5, after V lost 5 bases and J lost 7 bases. In germline, CDR1 is KGHSH, CDR2 LQKENI.